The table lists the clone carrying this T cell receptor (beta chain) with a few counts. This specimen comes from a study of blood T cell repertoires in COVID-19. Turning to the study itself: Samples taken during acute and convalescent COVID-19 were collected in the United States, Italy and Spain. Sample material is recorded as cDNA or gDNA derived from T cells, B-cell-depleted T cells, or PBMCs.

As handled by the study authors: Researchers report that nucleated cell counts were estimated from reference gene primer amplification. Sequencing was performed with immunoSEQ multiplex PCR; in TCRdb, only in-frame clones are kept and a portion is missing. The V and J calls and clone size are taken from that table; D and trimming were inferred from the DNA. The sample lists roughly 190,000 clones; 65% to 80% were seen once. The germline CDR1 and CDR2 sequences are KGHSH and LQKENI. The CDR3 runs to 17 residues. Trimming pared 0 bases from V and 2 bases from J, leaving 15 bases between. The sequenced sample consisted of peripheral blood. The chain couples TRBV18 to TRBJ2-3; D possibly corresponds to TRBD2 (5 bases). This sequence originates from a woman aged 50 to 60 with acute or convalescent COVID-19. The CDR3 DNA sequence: TGTGCCAGCTCACCACCGGAGGCGAGGGATCCCACAGATACGCAGTATTTT. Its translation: CASSPPEARDPTDTQYF. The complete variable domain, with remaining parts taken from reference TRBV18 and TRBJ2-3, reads NAGVMQNPRHLVRRRGQEARLRCSPMKGHSHVYWYRQLPEEGLKFMVYLQKENIIDESGMPKERFSAEFPKEGPSILRIQQVVRGDSAAYFCASSPPEARDPTDTQYFGPGTRLTVL.